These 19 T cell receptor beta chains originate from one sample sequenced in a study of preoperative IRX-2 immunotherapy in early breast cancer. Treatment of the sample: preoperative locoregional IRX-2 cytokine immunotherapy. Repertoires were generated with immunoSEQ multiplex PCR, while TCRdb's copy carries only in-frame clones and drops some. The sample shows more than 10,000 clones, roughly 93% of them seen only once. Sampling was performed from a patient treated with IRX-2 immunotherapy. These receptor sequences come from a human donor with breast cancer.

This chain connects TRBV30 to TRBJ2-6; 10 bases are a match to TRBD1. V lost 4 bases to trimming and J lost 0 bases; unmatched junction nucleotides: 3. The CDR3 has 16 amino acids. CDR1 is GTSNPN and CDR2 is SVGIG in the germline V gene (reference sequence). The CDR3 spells CAWTGTGASGANVLTF. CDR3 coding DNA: TGTGCCTGGACCGGGACAGGGGCCTCTGGGGCCAACGTCCTGACTTTC.

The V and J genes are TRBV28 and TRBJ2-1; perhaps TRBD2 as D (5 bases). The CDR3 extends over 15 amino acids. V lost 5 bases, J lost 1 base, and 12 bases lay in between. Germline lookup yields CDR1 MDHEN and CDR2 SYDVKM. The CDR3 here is CASSISRRSYNEQFF. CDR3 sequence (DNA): TGTGCCAGCAGTATCTCTCGGAGGTCCTACAATGAGCAGTTCTTC.

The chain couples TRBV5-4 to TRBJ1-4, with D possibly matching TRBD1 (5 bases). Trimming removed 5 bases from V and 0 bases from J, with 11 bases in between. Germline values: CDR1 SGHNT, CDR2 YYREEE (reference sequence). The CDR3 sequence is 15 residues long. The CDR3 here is CASRRDSATNEKLFF. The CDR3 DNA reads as TGTGCCAGCAGGAGAGACAGTGCAACTAATGAAAAACTGTTTTTT.

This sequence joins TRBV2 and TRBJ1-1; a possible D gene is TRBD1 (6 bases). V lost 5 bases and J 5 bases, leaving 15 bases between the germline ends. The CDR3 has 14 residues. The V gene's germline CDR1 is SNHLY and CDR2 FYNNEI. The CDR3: CASSTLTGMTEAFF. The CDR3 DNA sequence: TGTGCCAGCAGTACACTCACAGGGATGACTGAAGCTTTCTTT.

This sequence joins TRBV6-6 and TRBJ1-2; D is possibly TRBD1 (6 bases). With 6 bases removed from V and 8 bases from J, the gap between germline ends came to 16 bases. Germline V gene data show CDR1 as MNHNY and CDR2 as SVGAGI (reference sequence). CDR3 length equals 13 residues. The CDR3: CASRSTGSEGYTF. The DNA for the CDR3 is TGTGCCAGCAGATCTACAGGGTCGGAGGGCTACACCTTC.

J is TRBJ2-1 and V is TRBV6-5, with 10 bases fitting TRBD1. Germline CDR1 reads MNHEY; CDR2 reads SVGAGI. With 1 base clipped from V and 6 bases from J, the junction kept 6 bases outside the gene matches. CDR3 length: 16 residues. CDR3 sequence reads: CASSYFGTGDANEQFF. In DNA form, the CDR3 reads TGTGCCAGCAGTTACTTCGGGACAGGGGACGCCAATGAGCAGTTCTTC.

CDR3 sequence: CASSLDMGLAGGQFF. In DNA, the CDR3 is TGTGCCAGCAGCTTAGATATGGGACTAGCGGGGGGTCAGTTCTTC. The chain is built from TRBV11-2 and TRBJ2-1; 15 bases are shared with TRBD2. Trimming removed 0 bases from V and 13 bases from J; junction bases left unmatched: 4. CDR3 length: 15 amino acids. Looked up from germline, CDR1 is SGHAT and CDR2 is FQNNGV.

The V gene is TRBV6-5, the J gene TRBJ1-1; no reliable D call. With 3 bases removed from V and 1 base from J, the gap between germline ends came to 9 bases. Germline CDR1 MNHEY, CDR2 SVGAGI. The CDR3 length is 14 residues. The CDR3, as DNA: TGTGCCAGCAGTTATGGCATAAGGAACACTGAAGCTTTCTTT. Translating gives CASSYGIRNTEAFF.

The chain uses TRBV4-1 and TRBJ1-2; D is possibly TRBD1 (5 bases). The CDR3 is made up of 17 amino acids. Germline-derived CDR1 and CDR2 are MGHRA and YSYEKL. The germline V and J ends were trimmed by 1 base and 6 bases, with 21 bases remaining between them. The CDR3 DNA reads TGCGCCAGCAGCCAAGGGGGTCGGGGACCTAGAGGGCATGGCTACACCTTC. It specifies CASSQGGRGPRGHGYTF.

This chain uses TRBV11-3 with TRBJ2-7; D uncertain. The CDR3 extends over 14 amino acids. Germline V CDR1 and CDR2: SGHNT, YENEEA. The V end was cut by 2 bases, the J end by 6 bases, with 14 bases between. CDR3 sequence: CASSLTRVRSEQYF. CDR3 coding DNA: TGTGCCAGCAGCTTAACAAGGGTTCGGAGCGAGCAGTACTTC.

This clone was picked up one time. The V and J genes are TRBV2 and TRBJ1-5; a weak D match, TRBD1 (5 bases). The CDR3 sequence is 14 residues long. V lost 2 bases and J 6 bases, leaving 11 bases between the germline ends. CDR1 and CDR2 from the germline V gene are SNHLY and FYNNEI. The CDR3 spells CASSELGGTQPQHF. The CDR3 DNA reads TGTGCCAGCAGTGAATTGGGGGGGACTCAGCCCCAGCATTTT.

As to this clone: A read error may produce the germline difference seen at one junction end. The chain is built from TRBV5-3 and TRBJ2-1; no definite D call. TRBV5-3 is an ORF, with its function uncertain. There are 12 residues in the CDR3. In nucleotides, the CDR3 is TGTGCCAGCAGCTCTTGGGTGAATGAGCAGTTCTTC. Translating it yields CASSSWVNEQFF.

The CDR3 coding sequence is TGTGCCAGCAGTCCCGGGGGGGGAGCTTTCTTT. Protein: CASSPGGGAFF. This chain connects TRBV6-6 to TRBJ1-1, with D maybe TRBD1 (5 bases). The CDR3 contains 11 residues. The germline V and J ends were trimmed by 5 bases and 10 bases, with 11 bases remaining between them. The germline CDR1 and CDR2 sequences are MNHNY and SVGAGI (reference sequence).

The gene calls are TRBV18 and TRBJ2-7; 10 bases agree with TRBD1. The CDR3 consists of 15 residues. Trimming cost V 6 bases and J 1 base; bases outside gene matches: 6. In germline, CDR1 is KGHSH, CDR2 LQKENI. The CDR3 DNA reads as TGTGCCAGCTCCTCCGGGACAGGGGTGTCCTACGAGCAGTACGTC. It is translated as CASSSGTGVSYEQYV.

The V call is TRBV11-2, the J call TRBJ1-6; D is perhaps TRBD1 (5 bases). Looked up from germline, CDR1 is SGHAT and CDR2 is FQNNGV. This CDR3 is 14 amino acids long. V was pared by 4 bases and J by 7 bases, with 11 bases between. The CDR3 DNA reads TGTGCCAGCAGCTCCCAGACAGCGAATTCACCCCTCCACTTT. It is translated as CASSSQTANSPLHF.

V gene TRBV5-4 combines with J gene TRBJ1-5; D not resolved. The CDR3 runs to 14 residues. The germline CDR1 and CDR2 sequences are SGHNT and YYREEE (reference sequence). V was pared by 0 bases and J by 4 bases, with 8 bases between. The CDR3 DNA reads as TGTGCCAGCAGCTTGGGGGGAGGTAATCAGCCCCAGCATTTT. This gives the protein CASSLGGGNQPQHF.

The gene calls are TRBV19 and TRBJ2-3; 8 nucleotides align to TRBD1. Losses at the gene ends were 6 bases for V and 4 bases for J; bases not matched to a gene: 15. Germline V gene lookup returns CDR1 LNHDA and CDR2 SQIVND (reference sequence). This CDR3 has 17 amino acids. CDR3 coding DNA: TGTGCCAGTAGCAACAGGGGGAACCCGAGTGGTGCAGATACGCAGTATTTT. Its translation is CASSNRGNPSGADTQYF.

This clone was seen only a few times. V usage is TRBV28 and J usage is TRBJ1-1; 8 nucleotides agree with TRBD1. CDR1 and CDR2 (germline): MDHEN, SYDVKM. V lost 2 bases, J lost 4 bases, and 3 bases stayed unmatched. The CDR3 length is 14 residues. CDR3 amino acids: CASSLDRGGTEAFF. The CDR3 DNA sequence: TGTGCCAGCAGTTTAGACAGGGGAGGCACTGAAGCTTTCTTT.

CDR3 region: CASSFGQANTEAFF. The CDR3 nucleotides are TGTGCCAGCAGCTTTGGGCAGGCGAACACTGAAGCTTTCTTT. This sequence joins TRBV7-9 and TRBJ1-1; D not resolved. Per the germline V gene, CDR1 is SEHNR and CDR2 is FQNEAQ (reference sequence). CDR3 length: 14 amino acids. V was clipped by 3 bases and J by 1 base, with 9 bases between them.